The sequence of this T cell receptor beta chain was determined in a study of blood T cells in healthy people across ages. With 7 bases removed from V and 1 base from J, the gap between germline ends came to 10 bases. The CDR3 loop spans 13 amino acids. Germline CDR1 is SNHLY and CDR2 is FYNNEI. As regards this clonotype: Its antigen remains unknown.

Findings and limits, study-wide: Naive and antigen-experienced cells could not be conclusively compared, given unsorted PBMCs.

Through a sample-barcoded 5' primer and a J-beta primer mix, a second PCR was run for about 6 to 12 cycles. TCRdb re-called the 5' RACE reads through MiXCR, storing one row per CDR3 protein. The table has about 1.1 million distinct CDR3 sequences, 35% to 45% seen once. Sequenced: blood. This TCR derives from a man aged 18 to 29 in good health. V usage is TRBV2 and J usage is TRBJ2-5; weak D call: TRBD1 (6 bases). The CDR3 is CASTGTLQETQYF. The CDR3, as DNA: TGTGCCAGCACGGGGACACTCCAAGAGACCCAGTACTTC.